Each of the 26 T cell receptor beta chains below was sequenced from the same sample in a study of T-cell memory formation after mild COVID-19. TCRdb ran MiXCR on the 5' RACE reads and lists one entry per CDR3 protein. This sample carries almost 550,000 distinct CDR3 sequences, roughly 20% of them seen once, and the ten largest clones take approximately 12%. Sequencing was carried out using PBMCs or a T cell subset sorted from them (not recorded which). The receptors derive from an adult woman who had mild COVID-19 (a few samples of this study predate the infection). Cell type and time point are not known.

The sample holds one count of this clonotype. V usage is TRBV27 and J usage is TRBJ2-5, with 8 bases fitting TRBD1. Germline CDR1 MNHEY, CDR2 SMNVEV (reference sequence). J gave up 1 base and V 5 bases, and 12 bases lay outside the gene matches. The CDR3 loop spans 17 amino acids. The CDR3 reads CASSALPGQGSQETQYF. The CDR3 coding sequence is TGTGCCAGCAGTGCGCTACCAGGACAGGGTAGCCAAGAGACCCAGTACTTC.

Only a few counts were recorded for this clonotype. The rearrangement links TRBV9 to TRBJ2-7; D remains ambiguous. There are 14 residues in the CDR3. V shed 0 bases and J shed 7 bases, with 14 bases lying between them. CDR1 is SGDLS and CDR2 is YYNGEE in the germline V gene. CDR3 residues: CASSVEANGWEQYF. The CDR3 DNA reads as TGTGCCAGCAGCGTAGAGGCGAACGGTTGGGAGCAGTACTTC.

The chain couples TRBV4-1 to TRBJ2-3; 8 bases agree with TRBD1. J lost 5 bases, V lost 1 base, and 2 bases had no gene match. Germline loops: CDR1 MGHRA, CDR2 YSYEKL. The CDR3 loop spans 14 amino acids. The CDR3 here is CASSQGDRGDTQYF. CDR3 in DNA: TGCGCCAGCAGCCAAGGTGACAGGGGAGATACGCAGTATTTT.

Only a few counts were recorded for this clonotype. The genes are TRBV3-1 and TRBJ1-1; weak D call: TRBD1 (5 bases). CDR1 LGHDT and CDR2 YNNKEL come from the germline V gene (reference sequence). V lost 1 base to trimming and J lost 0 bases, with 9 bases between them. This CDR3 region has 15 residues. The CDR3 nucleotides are TGTGCCAGCAGCCAAGGACAGCCCATGAACACTGAAGCTTTCTTT. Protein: CASSQGQPMNTEAFF.

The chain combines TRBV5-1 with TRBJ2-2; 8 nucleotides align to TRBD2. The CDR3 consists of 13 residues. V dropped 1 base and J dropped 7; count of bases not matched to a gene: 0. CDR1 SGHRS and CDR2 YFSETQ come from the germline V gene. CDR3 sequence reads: CASSLREGGELFF. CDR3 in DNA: TGCGCCAGCAGCTTGCGGGAGGGCGGGGAGCTGTTTTTT.

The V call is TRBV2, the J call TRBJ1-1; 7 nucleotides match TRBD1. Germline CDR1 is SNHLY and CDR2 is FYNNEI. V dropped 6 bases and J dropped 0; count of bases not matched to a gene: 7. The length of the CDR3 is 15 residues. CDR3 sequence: CASRGQTFMNTEAFF. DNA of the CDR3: TGTGCCAGCAGGGGACAGACATTCATGAACACTGAAGCTTTCTTT.

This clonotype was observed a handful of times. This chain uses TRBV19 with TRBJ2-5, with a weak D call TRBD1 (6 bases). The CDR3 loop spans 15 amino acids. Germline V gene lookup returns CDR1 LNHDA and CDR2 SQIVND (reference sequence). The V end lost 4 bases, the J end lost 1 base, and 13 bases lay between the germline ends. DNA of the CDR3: TGTGCCAGTAGTACTTCGACAGGACCCCAAGAGACCCAGTACTTC. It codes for CASSTSTGPQETQYF.

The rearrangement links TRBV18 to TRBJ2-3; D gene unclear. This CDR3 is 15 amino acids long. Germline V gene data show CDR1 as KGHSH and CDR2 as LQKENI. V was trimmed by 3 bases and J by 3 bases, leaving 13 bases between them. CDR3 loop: CASSPSTGRTDTQYF. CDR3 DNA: TGTGCCAGCTCACCTTCGACCGGCAGAACAGATACGCAGTATTTT.

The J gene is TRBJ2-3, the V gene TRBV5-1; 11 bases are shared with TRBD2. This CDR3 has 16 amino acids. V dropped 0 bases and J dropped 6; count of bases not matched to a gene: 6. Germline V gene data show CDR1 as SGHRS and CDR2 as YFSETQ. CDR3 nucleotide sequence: TGCGCCAGCAGCTTGGCGGGACTAGCGGTGGTCGATACGCAGTATTTT. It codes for CASSLAGLAVVDTQYF.

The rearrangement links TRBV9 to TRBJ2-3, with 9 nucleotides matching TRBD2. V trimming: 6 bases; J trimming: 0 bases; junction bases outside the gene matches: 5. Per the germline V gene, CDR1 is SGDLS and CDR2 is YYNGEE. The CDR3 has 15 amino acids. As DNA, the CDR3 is TGTGCCAGCACCCCAGCGGGAGGCAGCACAGATACGCAGTATTTT. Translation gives CASTPAGGSTDTQYF.

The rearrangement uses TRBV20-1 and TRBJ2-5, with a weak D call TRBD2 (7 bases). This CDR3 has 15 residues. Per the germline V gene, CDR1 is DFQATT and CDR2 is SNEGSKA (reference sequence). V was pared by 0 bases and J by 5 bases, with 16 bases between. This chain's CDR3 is CSARDPGGPGETQYF. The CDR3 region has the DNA TGCAGTGCTAGAGATCCGGGGGGCCCTGGGGAGACCCAGTACTTC.

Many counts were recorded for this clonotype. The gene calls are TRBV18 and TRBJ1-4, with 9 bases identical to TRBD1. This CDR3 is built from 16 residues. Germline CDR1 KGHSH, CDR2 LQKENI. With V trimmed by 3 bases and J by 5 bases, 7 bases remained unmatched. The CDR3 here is CASSPQPGTGNEKLFF. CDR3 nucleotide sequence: TGTGCCAGCTCACCTCAACCGGGGACAGGGAATGAAAAACTGTTTTTT.

As DNA, the CDR3 is TGTGCCAGCAGTTTAACGGGACAGGGGGATCAGCCCCAGCATTTT. Protein product: CASSLTGQGDQPQHF. The chain uses TRBV12-3 or TRBV12-4 and TRBJ1-5; the match to TRBD1 covers 11 bases. This CDR3 contains 15 residues. The ends lost 2 bases at V and 5 bases at J; junction bases unmatched: 2.

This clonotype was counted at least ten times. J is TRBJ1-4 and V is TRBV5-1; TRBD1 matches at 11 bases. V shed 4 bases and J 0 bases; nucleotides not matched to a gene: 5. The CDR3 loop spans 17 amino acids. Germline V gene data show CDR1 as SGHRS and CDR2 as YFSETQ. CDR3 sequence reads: CASSHGQGAPTNEKLFF. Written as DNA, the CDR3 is TGCGCCAGCAGCCACGGACAGGGGGCTCCAACTAATGAAAAACTGTTTTTT.

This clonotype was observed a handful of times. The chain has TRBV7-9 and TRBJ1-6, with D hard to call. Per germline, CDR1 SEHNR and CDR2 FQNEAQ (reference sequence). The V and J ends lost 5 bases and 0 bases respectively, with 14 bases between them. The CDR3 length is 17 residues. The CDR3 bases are TGTGCCAGCAGCCCTCCCCGGTTAAGCTCCTATAATTCACCCCTCCACTTT. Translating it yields CASSPPRLSSYNSPLHF. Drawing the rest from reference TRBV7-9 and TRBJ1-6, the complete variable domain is DTGVSQNPRHKITKRGQNVTFRCDPISEHNRLYWYRQTLGQGPEFLTYFQNEAQLEKSRLLSDRFSAERPKGSFSTLEIQRTEQGDSAMYLCASSPPRLSSYNSPLHFGNGTRLTVT.

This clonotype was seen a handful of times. CDR3 protein: CASSQGAGAGETQYF. Here the CDR3 DNA reads TGTGCCAGCAGCCAAGGCGCGGGGGCCGGGGAGACCCAGTACTTC. The chain recombines TRBV4-2 with TRBJ2-5, with D perhaps matching TRBD2 (7 bases). Germline V gene lookup returns CDR1 LGHNA and CDR2 YNFKEQ. The CDR3 contains 15 residues. V was clipped by 1 base and J by 5 bases, with 14 bases between them.

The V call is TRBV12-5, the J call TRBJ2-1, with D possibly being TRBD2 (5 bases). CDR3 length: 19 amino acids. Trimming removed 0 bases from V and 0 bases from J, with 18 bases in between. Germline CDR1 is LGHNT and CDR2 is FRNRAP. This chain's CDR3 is CASGLVYGGPLPSYNEQFF. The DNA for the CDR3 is TGTGCTAGTGGTTTGGTATATGGAGGACCCCTACCCTCCTACAATGAGCAGTTCTTC.

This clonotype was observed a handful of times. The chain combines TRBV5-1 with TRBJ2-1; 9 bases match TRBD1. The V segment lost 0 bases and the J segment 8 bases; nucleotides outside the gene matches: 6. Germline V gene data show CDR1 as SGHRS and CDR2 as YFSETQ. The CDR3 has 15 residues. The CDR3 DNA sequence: TGCGCCAGCAGCTTGGGAGGGACAGGGCGCCATGAGCAGTTCTTC. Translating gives CASSLGGTGRHEQFF.

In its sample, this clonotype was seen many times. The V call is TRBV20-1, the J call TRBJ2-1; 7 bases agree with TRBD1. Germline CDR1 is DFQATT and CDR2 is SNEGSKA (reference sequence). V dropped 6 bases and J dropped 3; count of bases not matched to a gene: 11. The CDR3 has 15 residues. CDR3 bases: TGCAGTGCCCGCTTTCCCGGGACAGTCTACAATGAGCAGTTCTTC. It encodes CSARFPGTVYNEQFF.

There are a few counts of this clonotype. The CDR3: CASSYLGGFETQYF. The CDR3 DNA is TGTGCCAGCAGTTATTTGGGGGGCTTCGAGACCCAGTACTTC. The chain combines TRBV6-6 with TRBJ2-5, with D perhaps matching TRBD1 or TRBD2 (6 bases each). V lost 3 bases and J 5 bases, leaving 13 bases between the germline ends. Per the germline V gene, CDR1 is MNHNY and CDR2 is SVGAGI (reference sequence). The length of the CDR3 is 14 residues.

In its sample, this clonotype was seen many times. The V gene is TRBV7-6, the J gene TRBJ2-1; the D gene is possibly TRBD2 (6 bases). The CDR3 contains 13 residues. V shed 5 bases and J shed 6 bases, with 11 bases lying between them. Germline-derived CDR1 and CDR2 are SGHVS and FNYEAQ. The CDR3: CASSLGSPNEQFF. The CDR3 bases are TGTGCCAGCAGCCTCGGGAGTCCCAATGAGCAGTTCTTC.

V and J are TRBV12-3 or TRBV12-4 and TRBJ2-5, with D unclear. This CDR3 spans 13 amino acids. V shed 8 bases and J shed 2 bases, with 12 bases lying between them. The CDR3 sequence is CASLKTLQETQYF. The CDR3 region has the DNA TGTGCCAGCTTAAAAACCCTACAAGAGACCCAGTACTTC.

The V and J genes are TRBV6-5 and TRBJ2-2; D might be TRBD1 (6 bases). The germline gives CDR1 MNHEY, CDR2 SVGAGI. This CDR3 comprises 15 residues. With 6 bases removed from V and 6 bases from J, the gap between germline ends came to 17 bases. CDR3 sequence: CASSYQGFNAGELFF. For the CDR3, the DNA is TGTGCCAGCAGCTACCAGGGGTTTAATGCCGGGGAGCTGTTTTTT.

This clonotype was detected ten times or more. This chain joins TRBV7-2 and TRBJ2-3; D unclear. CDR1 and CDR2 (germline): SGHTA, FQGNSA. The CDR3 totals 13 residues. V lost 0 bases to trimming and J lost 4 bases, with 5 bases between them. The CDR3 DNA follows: TGTGCCAGCAGCTTAGCGCAGCCAGATACGCAGTATTTT. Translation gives CASSLAQPDTQYF. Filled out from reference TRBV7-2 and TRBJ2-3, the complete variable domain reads GAGVSQSPSNKVTEKGKDVELRCDPISGHTALYWYRQSLGQGLEFLIYFQGNSAPDKSGLPSDRFSAERTGGSVSTLTIQRTQQEDSAVYLCASSLAQPDTQYFGPGTRLTVL.

This CDR3 reads CASSESTGAYEQYF. The DNA of the CDR3 is TGTGCCAGCAGTGAATCCACGGGCGCCTACGAGCAGTACTTC. The V call is TRBV25-1, the J call TRBJ2-7, with D unresolved. The germline V and J ends were trimmed by 1 base and 2 bases, with 9 bases remaining between them. Germline CDR1 reads MGHDK; CDR2 reads SYGVNS. The CDR3 loop spans 14 amino acids.

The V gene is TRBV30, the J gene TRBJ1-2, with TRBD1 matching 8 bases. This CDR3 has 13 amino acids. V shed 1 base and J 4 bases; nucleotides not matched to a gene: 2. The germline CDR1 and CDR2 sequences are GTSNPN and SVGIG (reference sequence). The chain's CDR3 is CAWSGGQGYGYTF. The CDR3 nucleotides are TGTGCCTGGAGTGGAGGACAGGGCTATGGCTACACCTTC.